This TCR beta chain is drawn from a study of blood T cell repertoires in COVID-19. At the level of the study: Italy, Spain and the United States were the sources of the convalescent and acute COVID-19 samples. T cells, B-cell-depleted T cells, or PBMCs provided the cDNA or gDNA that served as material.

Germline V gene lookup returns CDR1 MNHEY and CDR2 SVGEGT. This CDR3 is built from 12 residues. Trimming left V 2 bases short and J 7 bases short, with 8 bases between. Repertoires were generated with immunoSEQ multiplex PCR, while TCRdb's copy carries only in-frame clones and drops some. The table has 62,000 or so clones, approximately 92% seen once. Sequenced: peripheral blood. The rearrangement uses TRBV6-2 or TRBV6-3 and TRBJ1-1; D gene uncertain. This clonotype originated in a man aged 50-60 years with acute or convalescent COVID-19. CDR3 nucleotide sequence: TGTGCCAGCAGTTACAGAACGGTTGAAGCTTTCTTT. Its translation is CASSYRTVEAFF.